The 17 T cell receptor beta chains presented below share a single source sample, sequenced in a study of blood T cells in healthy people across ages. Primers used in a second PCR of roughly 7 to 12 cycles were a sample-barcoded 5' primer and a J-beta primer mix. TCRdb redid the calling of the 5' RACE reads with MiXCR, one entry per CDR3 protein. The sample carries roughly 1,500,000 distinct CDR3 sequences, about 31% recorded once. The source material was blood. These receptor sequences come from a woman under 40 in good health.

The chain uses TRBV5-1 and TRBJ2-3; maybe TRBD1 (5 bases). The V end lost 9 bases, the J end lost 2 bases, and 16 bases lay between the germline ends. The CDR3 sequence is 14 residues long. CDR1 is SGHRS and CDR2 is YFSETQ in the germline V gene. The DNA of the CDR3 is TGCGCCACCGCCGACAGAGCCTTCACAGATACGCAGTATTTT. Encoded protein: CATADRAFTDTQYF.

The J gene is TRBJ2-5, the V gene TRBV7-2; 11 bases are shared with TRBD2. The V gene's germline CDR1 is SGHTA and CDR2 FQGNSA. Trimming cost V 0 bases and J 5 bases; bases outside gene matches: 11. The CDR3 has 18 amino acids. The CDR3 reads CASSLARLAGTAGETQYF. The CDR3 DNA sequence: TGTGCCAGCAGCTTAGCCAGACTAGCGGGGACCGCGGGGGAGACCCAGTACTTC.

CDR3 sequence: CASRSADSSYEQYF. CDR3 DNA sequence: TGTGCCAGCAGATCAGCGGATAGCTCCTACGAGCAGTACTTC. The V gene is TRBV3-1, the J gene TRBJ2-7; D possibly corresponds to TRBD2 (5 bases). CDR1 and CDR2 from the germline V gene are LGHDT and YNNKEL (reference sequence). This CDR3 has 14 amino acids. V lost 6 bases, J lost 0 bases, and 12 bases lay in between.

This clonotype was seen at least ten times. The chain combines TRBV7-2 with TRBJ2-1; 7 positions match TRBD1. Germline CDR1 is SGHTA and CDR2 is FQGNSA. The length of the CDR3 is 13 residues. The V gene end was trimmed by 2 bases and the J gene end by 9 bases; junction bases not matched to a gene: 4. The chain's CDR3 is CASSLQGVGEQFF. The DNA for the CDR3 is TGTGCCAGCAGCTTACAGGGGGTCGGTGAGCAGTTCTTC. Drawing the rest from reference TRBV7-2 and TRBJ2-1, the complete variable domain is GAGVSQSPSNKVTEKGKDVELRCDPISGHTALYWYRQSLGQGLEFLIYFQGNSAPDKSGLPSDRFSAERTGGSVSTLTIQRTQQEDSAVYLCASSLQGVGEQFFGPGTRLTVL.

This clonotype was observed a handful of times. The rearrangement uses TRBV11-2 and TRBJ2-3, with a tentative D call TRBD2 (6 bases). V was shortened by 1 base and J by 0 bases, with 17 bases between the two germline ends. The CDR3 is 18 amino acids. Per germline, CDR1 SGHAT and CDR2 FQNNGV. The CDR3 DNA reads TGTGCCAGCAGCTTAGTGGCGACTAGTTTGACAAGCACAGATACGCAGTATTTT. The encoded protein is CASSLVATSLTSTDTQYF. The variable domain in full, with the rest retrieved from reference TRBV11-2 and TRBJ2-3, is EAGVAQSPRYKIIEKRQSVAFWCNPISGHATLYWYQQILGQGPKLLIQFQNNGVVDDSQLPKDRFSAERLKGVDSTLKIQPAKLEDSAVYLCASSLVATSLTSTDTQYFGPGTRLTVL.

The V call is TRBV29-1, the J call TRBJ2-1, with D possibly TRBD1 on 5 matching bases. The CDR3 loop spans 12 amino acids. Looked up from germline, CDR1 is SQVTM and CDR2 is ANQGSEA. Trimming pared 3 bases from V and 8 bases from J, leaving 11 bases between. The CDR3: CSVEGRGYEQFF. Here the CDR3 DNA reads TGCAGCGTTGAGGGTAGGGGCTATGAGCAGTTCTTC.

The chain employs TRBV2 and TRBJ2-5; 9 bases agree with TRBD1. V gave up 4 bases and J gave up 0 bases; unmatched junction bases: 6. The CDR3 covers 16 residues. CDR1 and CDR2 from the germline V gene are SNHLY and FYNNEI. DNA of the CDR3: TGTGCCAGCAGTGGATTGACAGGGGGATACCAAGAGACCCAGTACTTC. It codes for CASSGLTGGYQETQYF.

The chain links TRBV4-1 to TRBJ1-1; a weak D match, TRBD1 (6 bases). Germline assignment: CDR1 MGHRA and CDR2 YSYEKL. CDR3 size: 13 residues. Trimming removed 3 bases at V and 6 bases at J, with 11 bases between. This CDR3 reads CASSHLRGAEAFF. CDR3 in DNA: TGCGCCAGCAGCCATCTAAGGGGGGCTGAAGCTTTCTTT.

This clonotype was seen more than once but under ten times. V usage is TRBV6-1 and J usage is TRBJ2-7; no clear D gene. The CDR3 consists of 11 residues. Trimming removed 8 bases at V and 2 bases at J, with 7 bases between. CDR1 MNHNS and CDR2 SASEGT come from the germline V gene. The chain's CDR3 is CASGFAYEQYF. CDR3 in DNA: TGTGCCAGCGGGTTTGCCTACGAGCAGTACTTC.

This clonotype appeared a single time. This sequence joins TRBV28 and TRBJ1-1; D perhaps matches TRBD1 (6 bases). Trimming took off 7 bases at V and 1 base at J, with 13 bases between the two ends. The CDR3 covers 14 residues. CDR1 is MDHEN and CDR2 is SYDVKM in the germline V gene. CDR3: CASIGGRRNTEAFF. The CDR3 DNA reads as TGTGCCAGCATAGGGGGGAGACGGAACACTGAAGCTTTCTTT. Based on the CDR3 plus reference TRBV28 and TRBJ1-1, the full variable domain is DVKVTQSSRYLVKRTGEKVFLECVQDMDHENMFWYRQDPGLGLRLIYFSYDVKMKEKGDIPEGYSVSREKKERFSLILESASTNQTSMYLCASIGGRRNTEAFFGQGTRLTVV.

The V call is TRBV5-1, the J call TRBJ2-1; D unclear. Trimming cost V 1 base and J 5 bases, with 10 bases left between them. The CDR3 extends over 14 amino acids. CDR1 is SGHRS and CDR2 is YFSETQ in the germline V gene. The CDR3 spells CASSLYSADNEQFF. Here the CDR3 DNA reads TGCGCCAGCAGCTTGTATTCTGCAGACAATGAGCAGTTCTTC.

The V gene is TRBV11-2, the J gene TRBJ2-7; the match to TRBD2 covers 10 bases. Germline V lookup: CDR1 SGHAT, CDR2 FQNNGV. Trimming took 1 base from V and 2 from J; bases not matched to a gene: 5. This CDR3 is built from 16 residues. This CDR3 is CASSLASSGGTYEQYF. In DNA, the CDR3 is TGTGCCAGCAGCTTAGCGTCTAGCGGGGGTACCTACGAGCAGTACTTC.

This clonotype was counted a few times. J is TRBJ2-3 and V is TRBV6-1; 11 bases align to TRBD2. This CDR3 spans 17 amino acids. Germline trimming cut 7 bases from V and 5 bases from J; bases unmatched to any gene: 14. CDR1 and CDR2 from the germline V gene are MNHNS and SASEGT. The DNA of the CDR3 is TGTGCCAGCATCCAAAATTTACTAGCGGGAGTGCTAGATACGCAGTATTTT. Residues: CASIQNLLAGVLDTQYF.

The rearrangement links TRBV15 to TRBJ1-1; D gene unclear. This CDR3 is 15 amino acids long. V lost 1 base, J lost 2 bases, and 11 bases lay in between. Germline CDR1 and CDR2: LNHNV and YYDKDF (reference sequence). The CDR3 sequence is CATSRAERVNTEAFF. CDR3 coding DNA: TGTGCCACCAGCAGAGCTGAAAGGGTAAACACTGAAGCTTTCTTT.

Points on this clonotype: The junction and the germline gene differ at one end; a read error may be behind it. J is TRBJ2-1 and V is TRBV28; TRBD2 agrees at 11 bases. The germline V gene encodes CDR1 MDHEN and CDR2 SYDVKM. This CDR3 contains 16 residues. The CDR3 region is CASSFPLAGEENEQFF. CDR3 DNA sequence: TGCGCCAGCAGTTTTCCACTAGCGGGAGAGGAAAATGAGCAGTTCTTC.

DNA of the CDR3: TGCAGTGCTAGGATCGGACTAGCGGGGGGCTCGGCCTACAATGAGCAGTTCTTC. The encoded protein is CSARIGLAGGSAYNEQFF. This rearrangement joins TRBV20-1 to TRBJ2-1; 14 bases map to TRBD2. The CDR3 sequence is 18 residues long. Per the germline V gene, CDR1 is DFQATT and CDR2 is SNEGSKA (reference sequence). The ends lost 3 bases at V and 2 bases at J; junction bases unmatched: 9.

This clonotype was observed a handful of times. The chain is built from TRBV7-9 and TRBJ1-6; D gene unclear. Looked up from germline, CDR1 is SEHNR and CDR2 is FQNEAQ (reference sequence). The V end was cut by 2 bases, the J end by 11 bases, with 13 bases between. This CDR3 comprises 14 residues. The CDR3 loop reads CASSLLEGMTPLHF. Here the CDR3 DNA reads TGTGCCAGCAGCTTATTAGAGGGAATGACACCCCTCCACTTT.